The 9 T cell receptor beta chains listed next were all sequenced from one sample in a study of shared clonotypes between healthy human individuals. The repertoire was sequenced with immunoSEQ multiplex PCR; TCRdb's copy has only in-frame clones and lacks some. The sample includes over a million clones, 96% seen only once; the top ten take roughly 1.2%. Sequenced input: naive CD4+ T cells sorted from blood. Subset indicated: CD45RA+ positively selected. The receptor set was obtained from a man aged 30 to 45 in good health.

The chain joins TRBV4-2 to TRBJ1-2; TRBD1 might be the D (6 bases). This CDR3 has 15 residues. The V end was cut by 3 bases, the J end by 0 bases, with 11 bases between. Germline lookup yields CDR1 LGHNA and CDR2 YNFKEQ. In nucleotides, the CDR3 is TGTGCCAGCAGCCATTCCGGGACATCTAACTATGGCTACACCTTC. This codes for CASSHSGTSNYGYTF.

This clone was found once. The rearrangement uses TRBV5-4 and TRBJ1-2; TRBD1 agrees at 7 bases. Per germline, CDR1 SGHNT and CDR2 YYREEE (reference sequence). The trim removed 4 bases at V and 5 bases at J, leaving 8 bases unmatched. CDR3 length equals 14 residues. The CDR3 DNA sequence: TGTGCCAGCAGCCCAGGACAGGATCTATATGGCTACACCTTC. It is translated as CASSPGQDLYGYTF.

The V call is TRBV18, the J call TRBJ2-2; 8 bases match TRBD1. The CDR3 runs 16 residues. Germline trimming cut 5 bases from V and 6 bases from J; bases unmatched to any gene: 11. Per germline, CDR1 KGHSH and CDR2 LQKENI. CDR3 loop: CASSLTTTGAAGELFF. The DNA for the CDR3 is TGTGCCAGCTCATTGACCACGACAGGGGCCGCCGGGGAGCTGTTTTTT.

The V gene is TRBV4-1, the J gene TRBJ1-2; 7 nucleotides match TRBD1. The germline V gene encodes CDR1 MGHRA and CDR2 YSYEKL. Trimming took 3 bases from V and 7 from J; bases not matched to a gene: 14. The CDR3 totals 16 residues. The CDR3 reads CASSQTQGREIFGYTF. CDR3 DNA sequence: TGCGCCAGCAGCCAGACACAGGGGCGCGAAATTTTTGGCTACACCTTC.

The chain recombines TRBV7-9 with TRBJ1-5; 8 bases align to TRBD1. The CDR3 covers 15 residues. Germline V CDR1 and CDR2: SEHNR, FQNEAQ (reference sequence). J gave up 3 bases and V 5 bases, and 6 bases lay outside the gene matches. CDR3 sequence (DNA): TGTGCCAGCAGCGCGGGACAGGTAGACAATCAGCCCCAGCATTTT. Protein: CASSAGQVDNQPQHF.

CDR3 sequence: CASTREGLAGATYNEQFF. DNA of the CDR3: TGTGCCAGCACTAGGGAGGGACTAGCGGGAGCGACGTACAATGAGCAGTTCTTC. V gene TRBV27 combines with J gene TRBJ2-1, with 14 bases fitting TRBD2. The CDR3 has 18 residues. Germline values: CDR1 MNHEY, CDR2 SMNVEV (reference sequence). Trimming took 7 bases from V and 4 from J; bases not matched to a gene: 12.

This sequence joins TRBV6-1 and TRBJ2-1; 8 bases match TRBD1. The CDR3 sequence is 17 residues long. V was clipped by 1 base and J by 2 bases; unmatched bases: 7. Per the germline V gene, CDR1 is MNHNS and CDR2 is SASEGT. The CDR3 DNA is TGTGCCAGCAGTGAAGTGAGGACAGGGAGACCCTACAATGAGCAGTTCTTC. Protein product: CASSEVRTGRPYNEQFF.

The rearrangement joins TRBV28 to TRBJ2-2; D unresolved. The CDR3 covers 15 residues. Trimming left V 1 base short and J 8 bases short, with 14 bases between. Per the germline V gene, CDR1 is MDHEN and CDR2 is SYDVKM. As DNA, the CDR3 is TGTGCCAGCAGTTTATCGGCCCCCATGGGGGGGGAGCTGTTTTTT. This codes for CASSLSAPMGGELFF.

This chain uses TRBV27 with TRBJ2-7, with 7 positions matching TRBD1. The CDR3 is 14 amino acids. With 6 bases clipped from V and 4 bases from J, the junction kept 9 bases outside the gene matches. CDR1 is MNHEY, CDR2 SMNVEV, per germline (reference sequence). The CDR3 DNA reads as TGTGCCAGCAGCGCAAGGGACAGCGTATACGAGCAGTACTTC. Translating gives CASSARDSVYEQYF.